This entry features one T cell receptor beta chain sequence. This clonotype has only a few counts. There is no known antigen for this receptor. No qualities accompany the bases; no much larger clone lies one base away. PBMCs were isolated by Ficoll-Paque density gradient centrifugation. The data originate from a study of T-cell memory formation after mild COVID-19 (dated by TCRdb to about 2021). Background on the whole study: TCR sequence clusters from the two donors were largely donor specific. Longitudinal TCRalpha and TCRbeta repertoire sequencing tracked T-cell clones expanding and contracting after mild COVID-19 in a couple of donors. The cohort comprised two young, previously healthy adult volunteers, one female and one male. Beyond this particular receptor, the publication reports: The second-wave clones that peaked on day 37 were not confirmed to be SARS-CoV-2 specific. From day 15 to 85, contracting clones showed balanced CD4/CD8 phenotypes, whereas a second wave of clones that expanded from day 15 to 37 leaned towards CD4+. Some responding clones were detected in pre-infection memory, which suggested that pre-existing cross-reactive memory T cells had joined the SARS-CoV-2 response. Only a couple of mild cases were covered by the study, and larger cohorts that include severe cases with pre-infection samples were considered necessary. Contracting CD4+ clones appeared mostly in the CM and EM memory subsets, whereas CD8+ clones were enriched in EMRA.

Cut back by 2 bases and 5 bases, the V and J ends lie 8 bases apart. CDR3 length: 13 amino acids, cysteine to phenylalanine. Here the CDR3 DNA is all that survives: 39 bases in frame from base 1. Looking up the germline V gene yields CDR1 MNHEY and CDR2 SVGAGI. The sequencer listed for this sample is Illumina NovaSeq 6000. TCRalpha and TCRbeta cDNA libraries were built by 5'RACE with constant-segment primers, adding sample barcodes and unique molecular identifiers. RNA was extracted from every sample with Trizol reagent. Library amplification was performed in two PCR steps, and a second sample barcode and Illumina TruSeq adapters were introduced in the second step. Sequencing of libraries was performed on an Illumina NovaSeq with 2 x 150 bp paired-end reads. Per the authors' processing: Reads were demultiplexed and collapsed into UMI-guided consensus sequences with migec v1.2.7. Using mixcr v2.1.11, the UMI consensuses were aligned to TRA and TRB V and J templates and assembled into clonotypes. A clonotype was counted as expanded or contracted only if both edgeR and NoisET called the change significant, with noise models trained on biological replicates. For edgeR calls, a false discovery rate-adjusted p below 0.01 and a log2 fold-change threshold of 1 were applied. As an exploratory analysis of dynamics, max-normalized trajectories of the 1000 most abundant clonotypes were examined with PCA combined with hierarchical clustering. Each responding clone was given a CD4 or CD8 phenotype based on the CD4+ and CD8+ repertoires, which had been sequenced separately. TCRdb ran its own pipeline on the public reads, namely fastp trimming at Q25 and MiXCR clone calling, and kept in-frame beta chains. All rows with the same CDR3 protein become a single entry with the most common DNA and genes. These V and J calls rely on TCRdb rather than the paper's analysis. The sample table records hundreds of thousands of distinct CDR3 sequences; 12% to 15% of these occur just once. The biggest ten clones account for approximately 21% of the sample.

The sequence is built from TRBV6-5 and TRBJ2-3; the D gene cannot be named for sure. Material for sequencing was PBMCs or a T cell subset sorted from them (not recorded which). The clonotype originates from a young man who had mild COVID-19 (a few samples of this study predate the infection). The sample titles of this study are shuffled in the database, so cell type and time point are left out; the donor was told from shared clones. The nucleotide sequence reads TGTGCCAGCAGTTACACTTCGCTAGATACGCAGTATTTT. This codes for CASSYTSLDTQYF.